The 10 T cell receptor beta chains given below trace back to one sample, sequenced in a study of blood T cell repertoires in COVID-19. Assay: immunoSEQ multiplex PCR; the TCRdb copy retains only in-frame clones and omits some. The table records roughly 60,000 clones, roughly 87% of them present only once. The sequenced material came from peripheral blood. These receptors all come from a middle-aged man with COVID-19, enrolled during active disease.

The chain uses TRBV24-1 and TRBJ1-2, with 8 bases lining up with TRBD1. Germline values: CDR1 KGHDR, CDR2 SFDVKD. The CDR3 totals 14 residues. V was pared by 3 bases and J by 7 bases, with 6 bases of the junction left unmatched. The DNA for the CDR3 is TGTGCCACCAGTGATACCGTGACAGGGGCTGGCTACACCTTC. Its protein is CATSDTVTGAGYTF.

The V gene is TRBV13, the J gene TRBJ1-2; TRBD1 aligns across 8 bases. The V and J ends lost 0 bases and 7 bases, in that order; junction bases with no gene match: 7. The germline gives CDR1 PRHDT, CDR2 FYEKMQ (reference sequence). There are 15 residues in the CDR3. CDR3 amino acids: CASSLGQGAQLGYTF. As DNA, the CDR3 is TGTGCCAGCAGCTTAGGTCAGGGGGCGCAACTTGGCTACACCTTC.

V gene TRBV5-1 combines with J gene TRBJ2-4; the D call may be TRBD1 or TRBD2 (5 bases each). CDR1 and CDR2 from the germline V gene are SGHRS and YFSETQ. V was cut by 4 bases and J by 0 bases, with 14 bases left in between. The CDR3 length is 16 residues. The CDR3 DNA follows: TGCGCCAGCAGCCTGGGGGTTGGAGGAGCCAAAAACATTCAGTACTTC. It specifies CASSLGVGGAKNIQYF.

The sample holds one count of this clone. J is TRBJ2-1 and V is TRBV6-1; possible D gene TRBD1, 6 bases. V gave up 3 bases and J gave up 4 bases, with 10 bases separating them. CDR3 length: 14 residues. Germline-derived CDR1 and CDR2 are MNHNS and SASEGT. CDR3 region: CASSDVGQYNEQFF. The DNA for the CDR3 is TGTGCCAGCAGTGATGTCGGACAGTACAATGAGCAGTTCTTC.

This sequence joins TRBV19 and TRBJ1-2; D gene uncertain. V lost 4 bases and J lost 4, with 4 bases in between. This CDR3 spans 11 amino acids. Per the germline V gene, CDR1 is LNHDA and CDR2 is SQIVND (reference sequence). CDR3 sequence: CASSSGYGYTF. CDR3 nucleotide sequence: TGTGCCAGTAGTAGCGGCTATGGCTACACCTTC.

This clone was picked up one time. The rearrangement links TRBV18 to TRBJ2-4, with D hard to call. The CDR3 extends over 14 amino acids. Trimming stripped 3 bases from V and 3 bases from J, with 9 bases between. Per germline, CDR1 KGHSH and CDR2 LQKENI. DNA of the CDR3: TGTGCCAGCTCACCCGACATCATCAAAAACATTCAGTACTTC. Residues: CASSPDIIKNIQYF.

The CDR3 nucleotides read TGTGCCAGCAGTCCTAACAGACTAGCGGGGGACTACGAGCAGTACTTC. Translating gives CASSPNRLAGDYEQYF. The V and J genes are TRBV2 and TRBJ2-7; 12 nucleotides align to TRBD2. V was pared by 5 bases and J by 3 bases, with 8 bases of the junction left unmatched. Germline values: CDR1 SNHLY, CDR2 FYNNEI. The CDR3 spans 16 residues. The full variable domain, its missing parts supplied by reference TRBV2 and TRBJ2-7, is EPEVTQTPSHQVTQMGQEVILRCVPISNHLYFYWYRQILGQKVEFLVSFYNNEISEKSEIFDDQFSVERPDGSNFTLKIRSTKLEDSAMYFCASSPNRLAGDYEQYFGPGTRLTVT.

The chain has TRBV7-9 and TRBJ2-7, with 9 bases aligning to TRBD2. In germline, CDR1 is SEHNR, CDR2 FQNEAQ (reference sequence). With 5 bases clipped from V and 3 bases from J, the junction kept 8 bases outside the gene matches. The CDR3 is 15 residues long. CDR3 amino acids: CASSPSRSGGYEQYF. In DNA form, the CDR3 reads TGTGCCAGCAGCCCTTCCCGTAGCGGGGGCTACGAGCAGTACTTC.

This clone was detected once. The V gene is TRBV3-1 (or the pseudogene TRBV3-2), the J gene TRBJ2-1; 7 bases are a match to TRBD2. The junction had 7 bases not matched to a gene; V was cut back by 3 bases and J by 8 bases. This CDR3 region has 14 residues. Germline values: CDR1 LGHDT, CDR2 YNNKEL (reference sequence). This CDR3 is CASSHPSGFDEQFF. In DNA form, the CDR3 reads TGTGCCAGCAGCCACCCTAGCGGATTTGATGAGCAGTTCTTC.

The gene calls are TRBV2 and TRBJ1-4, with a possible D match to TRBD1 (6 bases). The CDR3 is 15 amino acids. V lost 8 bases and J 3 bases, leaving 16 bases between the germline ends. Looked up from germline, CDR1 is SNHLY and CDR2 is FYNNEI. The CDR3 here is CASSAQGLANEKLFF. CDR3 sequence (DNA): TGTGCCAGCTCCGCACAGGGTTTGGCTAATGAAAAACTGTTTTTT.